The 17 T cell receptor beta chains listed next were all sequenced from one sample in a study of cytomegalovirus exposure and HLA in healthy donors. A multiplex PCR was run with 60 Vbeta primers and 13 Jbeta primers. TCRdb's copy holds only in-frame clones and misses some; the assay was immunoSEQ multiplex PCR. The sample has approximately 140,000 clones, about 84% seen once. The sequenced material came from PBMCs. The source of these receptors is a woman aged 40 to 50 in good health and CMV-seropositive.

The rearrangement links TRBV4-3 to TRBJ1-4, with a weak D call TRBD1 (5 bases). This CDR3 contains 16 residues. Trimming shortened V by 4 bases and J by 0 bases, and 12 bases separated the two germline ends. Germline V gene lookup returns CDR1 LGHNA and CDR2 YSLEER. This CDR3 reads CASSRDSGATNEKLFF. Written as DNA, the CDR3 is TGCGCCAGCAGCCGGGACTCCGGAGCAACTAATGAAAAACTGTTTTTT.

This clone was seen more than once but under ten times. This rearrangement joins TRBV5-6 to TRBJ2-2, with 8 bases identical to TRBD1. With 0 bases clipped from V and 7 bases from J, the junction kept 2 bases outside the gene matches. The CDR3 consists of 14 residues. Germline V gene data show CDR1 as SGHDT and CDR2 as YYEEEE. CDR3 nucleotide sequence: TGTGCCAGCAGCTTGGACAGGGGGTTCGGGGAGCTGTTTTTT. Translated: CASSLDRGFGELFF.

This clone appeared once. V is TRBV25-1 and J is TRBJ1-6; D is unclear. Trimming shortened V by 3 bases and J by 0 bases, and 3 bases separated the two germline ends. CDR1 is MGHDK, CDR2 SYGVNS, per germline. This CDR3 has 14 amino acids. CDR3 coding DNA: TGTGCCAGCAGTGATAGCTCCTATAATTCACCCCTCCACTTT. It specifies CASSDSSYNSPLHF.

This clone was recorded once. The chain is built from TRBV21-1 and TRBJ2-7; the table's D call TRBD2 went unverified against the DNA. TRBV21-1 is a listed pseudogene. The CDR3 runs 19 residues. CDR3 DNA sequence: TGTGCCAGCAGCAAAAACGGGACTAGCGGGAACCTGGGGTCCTACGAGCAGTACTTC. It is translated as CASSKNGTSGNLGSYEQYF.

The CDR3 loop is CASSNGVGVGGEQYF. In DNA, the CDR3 is TGCGCCAGCAGCAATGGGGTGGGTGTCGGAGGCGAGCAGTACTTC. This chain uses TRBV5-1 with TRBJ2-5; possibly TRBD2 for D (5 bases). Gene TRBJ2-7 matches the end of the DNA better, so the J call may be wrong. This CDR3 is built from 15 residues. Germline V lookup: CDR1 SGHRS, CDR2 YFSETQ.

This sequence joins TRBV5-1 and TRBJ2-7, with D perhaps TRBD2 (5 bases). The CDR3 has 14 residues. Between the trimmed V and J ends, which lost 4 bases and 6 bases, there was a span of 17 bases. In germline, CDR1 is SGHRS, CDR2 YFSETQ. The CDR3 region has the DNA TGCGCCAGCAGCCGGACTGCTGAGGGTTCCGAGCAGTACTTC. It translates to CASSRTAEGSEQYF.

The chain couples TRBV18 to TRBJ1-1, with unresolved D. V lost 3 bases and J 2 bases, leaving 16 bases between the germline ends. The CDR3 has 16 residues. Germline V CDR1 and CDR2: KGHSH, LQKENI. CDR3 nucleotides: TGTGCCAGCTCACCGCCAGGAGGGATTATAAACACTGAAGCTTTCTTT. Its translation: CASSPPGGIINTEAFF.

The chain has TRBV21-1 and TRBJ2-3; no check of the table's D call, TRBD2, against the DNA was made. TRBV21-1 represents a pseudogene. The CDR3 has 11 residues. The CDR3 coding sequence is TGTGCCAGCAAGACGAGGGATACGCAGTATTTT. This sequence encodes CASKTRDTQYF.

This chain links TRBV11-1 with TRBJ2-1, with D possibly TRBD2 on 5 matching bases. Trimming left V 8 bases short and J 5 bases short, with 16 bases between. Germline V CDR1 and CDR2: SGHAT, FQDESV (reference sequence). The CDR3 is 14 amino acids. This CDR3 is CASGSFLRDNEQFF. The CDR3 bases are TGTGCCAGCGGGAGTTTTTTGAGGGACAATGAGCAGTTCTTC.

The V gene is TRBV5-1, the J gene TRBJ2-4, with TRBD2 identical over 7 bases. This CDR3 region has 14 residues. The V gene end was trimmed by 7 bases and the J gene end by 5 bases; junction bases not matched to a gene: 9. Germline V lookup: CDR1 SGHRS, CDR2 YFSETQ. The CDR3 spells CASSIGGGENIQYF. The CDR3 DNA follows: TGCGCCAGCTCGATTGGGGGAGGGGAAAACATTCAGTACTTC.

This rearrangement joins TRBV11-3 to TRBJ2-1; TRBD2 agrees at 11 bases. V gave up 5 bases and J gave up 0 bases; unmatched junction bases: 3. Germline V gene lookup returns CDR1 SGHNT and CDR2 YENEEA. The CDR3 contains 16 residues. The CDR3 DNA reads as TGTGCCAGCAGCCGAACTAGCGGGAGCTCCTACAATGAGCAGTTCTTC. This sequence encodes CASSRTSGSSYNEQFF. The whole variable domain, remainder taken from reference TRBV11-3 and TRBJ2-1, is EAGVVQSPRYKIIEKKQPVAFWCNPISGHNTLYWYLQNLGQGPELLIRYENEEAVDDSQLPKDRFSAERLKGVDSTLKIQPAELGDSAVYLCASSRTSGSSYNEQFFGPGTRLTVL.

V is TRBV6-1 and J is TRBJ2-7, with TRBD1 identical over 8 bases. J gave up 0 bases and V 6 bases, and 7 bases lay outside the gene matches. In germline, CDR1 is MNHNS, CDR2 SASEGT. This CDR3 is built from 15 residues. This CDR3 reads CASRLGTGISYEQYF. The CDR3 DNA sequence: TGTGCCAGCAGGCTCGGGACAGGAATCTCCTACGAGCAGTACTTC.

Comments on this clone: The junction departs from the called germline gene at one end, perhaps through a read error. J is TRBJ2-1 and V is TRBV29-1, with 7 nucleotides matching TRBD2. Germline CDR1 and CDR2: SQVTM and ANQGSEA. The length of the CDR3 is 11 residues. CDR3 in amino acids: CSVMTSQSGIF. Here the CDR3 DNA reads TGCAGCGTTATGACTAGCCAGTCAGGGATCTTC.

J is TRBJ2-3 and V is TRBV30; a possible D gene is TRBD1 (6 bases). The CDR3 is made up of 15 amino acids. Germline V gene lookup returns CDR1 GTSNPN and CDR2 SVGIG (reference sequence). V was pared by 3 bases and J by 3 bases, with 16 bases between. The CDR3 spells CAWSQTGLGTDTQYF. The CDR3 nucleotides read TGTGCCTGGAGCCAGACAGGTCTAGGAACAGATACGCAGTATTTT.

In DNA form, the CDR3 reads TGTGCCAGCAGTACCGACAGGACCTATAGCAATCAGCCCCAGCATTTT. This translates into CASSTDRTYSNQPQHF. The gene calls are TRBV6-6 and TRBJ1-5; D might be TRBD1 (6 bases). This CDR3 is built from 16 residues. V lost 5 bases, J lost 0 bases, and 14 bases lay in between. Looked up from germline, CDR1 is MNHNY and CDR2 is SVGAGI (reference sequence).

This chain links TRBV6-4 with TRBJ2-3; D may be TRBD2 (6 bases). The CDR3 extends over 17 amino acids. Trimming stripped 4 bases from V and 3 bases from J, with 20 bases between. Germline lookup yields CDR1 MRHNA and CDR2 SNTAGT. CDR3: CASSVRPIGGETDTQYF. The CDR3 bases are TGTGCCAGCAGTGTCCGTCCCATAGGCGGGGAGACAGATACGCAGTATTTT.

As for this clone: The same CDR3 can be traced to other DNA sequences in this sample. The chain uses TRBV27 and TRBJ2-5; D possibly corresponds to TRBD1 (6 bases). This CDR3 has 15 residues. Trimming pared 6 bases from V and 9 bases from J, leaving 23 bases between. Germline CDR1 MNHEY, CDR2 SMNVEV (reference sequence). CDR3 nucleotide sequence: TGTGCCAGCAGAGTGGGCAGAGGGGGAGTATCGGCCCAGTACTTC. It specifies CASRVGRGGVSAQYF.